A single sample gave rise to the 10 T cell receptor beta chains below, sequenced in a study of T cells in localized non-small cell lung cancer. Profiling relied on immunoSEQ multiplex PCR, and the TCRdb table lists in-frame clones only, not all of them. The data contain 43,000 or so clones, around 90% of them seen just once; the ten biggest clones take up 10% to 13%. The sequences come from PBMCs, collected before any cancer treatment. The source is a woman between 35 and 70 years old with stage II lung adenocarcinoma.

The V and J genes are TRBV5-6 and TRBJ1-2; D uncertain. V gave up 2 bases and J gave up 1 base, with 15 bases separating them. Germline-derived CDR1 and CDR2 are SGHDT and YYEEEE. This CDR3 is 16 amino acids long. The CDR3, as DNA: TGTGCCAGCAGCTTCAGGCAGGTCCTTATTAACTATGGCTACACCTTC. Translation gives CASSFRQVLINYGYTF.

The CDR3 sequence: CASSNAGIFYEQYF. Written as DNA, the CDR3 is TGTGCCAGTAGCAACGCGGGAATTTTCTACGAGCAGTACTTC. The chain uses TRBV19 and TRBJ2-7; the D gene is possibly TRBD2 (6 bases). V was shortened by 6 bases and J by 3 bases, with 15 bases between the two germline ends. This CDR3 is 14 amino acids long. Germline CDR1 and CDR2: LNHDA and SQIVND (reference sequence).

The J gene is TRBJ2-7, the V gene TRBV4-1; TRBD1 is a possible D gene (6 bases). Trimming took 2 bases from V and 2 from J, leaving 10 bases between them. CDR1 and CDR2 from the germline V gene are MGHRA and YSYEKL. This CDR3 is 14 amino acids long. As DNA, the CDR3 is TGCGCCAGCAGCCAAAGGGACATTACCTACGAGCAGTACTTC. Protein: CASSQRDITYEQYF.

The chain uses TRBV5-1 and TRBJ2-7; D remains unclear. V lost 2 bases and J 1 base, leaving 16 bases between the germline ends. Germline V gene sequence: CDR1 SGHRS, CDR2 YFSETQ. This CDR3 has 16 residues. CDR3 protein: CASSFIPTPGSYEQYF. The CDR3 DNA follows: TGCGCCAGCAGCTTCATTCCTACCCCCGGTTCCTACGAGCAGTACTTC.

In this sample, this clone turned up once. The chain is built from TRBV27 and TRBJ1-2; 9 bases fit TRBD1. V gave up 6 bases and J gave up 7 bases; unmatched junction bases: 6. The CDR3 is 13 residues long. Germline V gene data show CDR1 as MNHEY and CDR2 as SMNVEV (reference sequence). CDR3 nucleotides: TGTGCCAGCAGAACTACAGGGGGCTTTGGCTACACCTTC. Protein product: CASRTTGGFGYTF.

This clone was seen a single time. Different DNA sequences within this sample yield the same CDR3. The rearrangement uses TRBV6-5 and TRBJ2-3; 7 bases line up with TRBD2. Germline loops: CDR1 MNHEY, CDR2 SVGAGI. The CDR3 has 15 residues. The J segment lost 0 bases and the V segment lost 0 bases, leaving 0 bases of the junction unmatched. This CDR3 reads CASSYSGGSTDTQYF. CDR3 sequence (DNA): TGTGCCAGCAGTTACTCGGGGGGGAGCACAGATACGCAGTATTTT.

The chain links TRBV4-1 to TRBJ2-7; D is perhaps TRBD1 (5 bases). V gave up 1 base and J gave up 3 bases, with 16 bases separating them. This CDR3 comprises 16 residues. Germline-derived CDR1 and CDR2 are MGHRA and YSYEKL. CDR3 DNA sequence: TGCGCCAGCAGCCAAGCAGACAGTCATTTACTCTACGAGCAGTACTTC. Translated, it gives CASSQADSHLLYEQYF.

The chain carries TRBV6-1 and TRBJ1-2, with no clear D. The CDR3 is 14 residues long. The germline V gene has CDR1 MNHNS and CDR2 SASEGT. The V end lost 3 bases, the J end lost 2 bases, and 10 bases lay between the germline ends. The CDR3 bases are TGTGCCAGCAGTGACGCGGGATTAAACTATGGCTACACCTTC. This sequence encodes CASSDAGLNYGYTF.

The chain combines TRBV11-2 with TRBJ1-2; D unclear. Germline CDR1 is SGHAT and CDR2 is FQNNGV. V was clipped by 1 base and J by 4 bases, with 19 bases between them. This CDR3 contains 17 residues. CDR3 amino acids: CASSLGGRAKEGYGYTF. CDR3 DNA: TGTGCCAGCAGCTTAGGTGGTAGGGCCAAGGAGGGCTATGGCTACACCTTC. The full variable domain, with the rest looked up from reference TRBV11-2 and TRBJ1-2, is EAGVAQSPRYKIIEKRQSVAFWCNPISGHATLYWYQQILGQGPKLLIQFQNNGVVDDSQLPKDRFSAERLKGVDSTLKIQPAKLEDSAVYLCASSLGGRAKEGYGYTFGSGTRLTVV.

The chain uses TRBV7-9 and TRBJ2-7; TRBD2 matches at 9 bases. This CDR3 comprises 15 residues. From germline, CDR1 is SEHNR and CDR2 FQNEAQ (reference sequence). After removal of 4 bases from V and 5 bases from J, the junction contained 9 bases not matched to a gene. The CDR3 loop is CASSSPSSGIDEQYF. As DNA, the CDR3 is TGTGCCAGCAGCTCCCCGTCTAGCGGGATCGACGAGCAGTACTTC.